These 27 T cell receptor beta chains were sequenced from one sample in a study of identifying expanded T cells in peripheral blood. The table came from immunoSEQ multiplex PCR; TCRdb's copy has only in-frame clones and leaves some out. The repertoire includes about 110,000 clones, about 85% of them detected once, and about 8.6% sits in the top ten. Sequencing used blood. The receptors stem from a person aged 18 to 70 in good health.

The chain employs TRBV14 and TRBJ2-4; D possibly matches TRBD1 or TRBD2 (5 bases each). CDR3 length equals 13 residues. Germline V gene lookup returns CDR1 SGHDN and CDR2 FVKESK. V lost 4 bases to trimming and J lost 3 bases, with 7 bases between them. The CDR3 loop is CASSLGVKNIQYF. The CDR3 nucleotides read TGTGCCAGCAGCCTGGGGGTCAAAAACATTCAGTACTTC. Combining the CDR3 with reference TRBV14 and TRBJ2-4 gives the whole variable domain EAGVTQFPSHSVIEKGQTVTLRCDPISGHDNLYWYRRVMGKEIKFLLHFVKESKQDESGMPNNRFLAERTGGTYSTLKVQPAELEDSGVYFCASSLGVKNIQYFGAGTRLSVL.

This clone showed up just a few times. The chain is built from TRBV7-6 and TRBJ2-2, with 7 bases identical to TRBD2. Germline CDR1 is SGHVS and CDR2 is FNYEAQ. With 5 bases clipped from V and 0 bases from J, the junction kept 3 bases outside the gene matches. CDR3 length equals 15 residues. The CDR3 reads CASSPRGSNTGELFF. The CDR3 nucleotides read TGTGCCAGCAGCCCGCGGGGGTCGAACACCGGGGAGCTGTTTTTT.

The chain employs TRBV7-2 and TRBJ2-1; 7 bases align to TRBD2. Germline V gene lookup returns CDR1 SGHTA and CDR2 FQGNSA. The length of the CDR3 is 16 residues. V shed 2 bases, J shed 0 bases, and the junction held 4 bases outside the gene matches. In nucleotides, the CDR3 is TGTGCCAGCAGCTTATTCAGGGAGGGCTCCTACAATGAGCAGTTCTTC. This gives the protein CASSLFREGSYNEQFF.

V gene TRBV7-2 combines with J gene TRBJ2-3; 10 nucleotides line up with TRBD2. Germline CDR1 reads SGHTA; CDR2 reads FQGNSA. The CDR3 is 16 amino acids. The V gene end was trimmed by 7 bases and the J gene end by 6 bases; junction bases not matched to a gene: 13. The CDR3 nucleotides read TGTGCCAGCACCAGTCCCCTAGCGGGAGTTGGGGATACGCAGTATTTT. Translation: CASTSPLAGVGDTQYF.

The genes are TRBV7-2 and TRBJ2-7, with TRBD1 as a possible D gene (5 bases). This CDR3 is built from 15 residues. Trimming took 5 bases from V and 2 from J, leaving 16 bases between them. Per the germline V gene, CDR1 is SGHTA and CDR2 is FQGNSA. Here the CDR3 reads CASSHDSRNPYEQYF. The DNA of the CDR3 is TGTGCCAGCAGCCACGACAGCAGGAATCCCTACGAGCAGTACTTC.

The rearrangement joins TRBV13 to TRBJ1-2; D is uncertain. The CDR3 has 13 amino acids. Germline loops: CDR1 PRHDT, CDR2 FYEKMQ (reference sequence). V was shortened by 2 bases and J by 5 bases, with 9 bases between the two germline ends. The CDR3 coding sequence is TGTGCCAGCAGCTTATCGGCCTTATATGGCTACACCTTC. This codes for CASSLSALYGYTF.

The chain couples TRBV28 to TRBJ1-4; D remains ambiguous. The CDR3 extends over 15 amino acids. The germline V gene has CDR1 MDHEN and CDR2 SYDVKM. Trimming took 1 base from V and 3 from J, leaving 9 bases between them. The CDR3 loop reads CASSLLGGPNEKLFF. Written as DNA, the CDR3 is TGTGCCAGCAGTTTATTAGGAGGGCCTAATGAAAAACTGTTTTTT.

The V gene is TRBV7-3, the J gene TRBJ2-3, with D maybe TRBD1 (6 bases). The germline V and J ends were trimmed by 5 bases and 0 bases, with 12 bases remaining between them. The CDR3 sequence is 15 residues long. The germline V gene has CDR1 SGHTA and CDR2 FQGTGA. CDR3 DNA sequence: TGTGCCAGCAGCCCAGACAGGACTAGCACAGATACGCAGTATTTT. Encoded protein: CASSPDRTSTDTQYF. Based on the CDR3 plus reference TRBV7-3 and TRBJ2-3, the full variable domain is GAGVSQTPSNKVTEKGKYVELRCDPISGHTALYWYRQSLGQGPEFLIYFQGTGAADDSGLPNDRFFAVRPEGSVSTLKIQRTERGDSAVYLCASSPDRTSTDTQYFGPGTRLTVL.

V and J are TRBV5-1 and TRBJ2-1; D gene unclear. The CDR3 spans 14 residues. The V end was cut by 4 bases, the J end by 3 bases, with 11 bases between. Germline V lookup: CDR1 SGHRS, CDR2 YFSETQ. The CDR3 coding sequence is TGCGCCAGCAGCCGAGATGGCGGCTACAATGAGCAGTTCTTC. The encoded protein is CASSRDGGYNEQFF.

V is TRBV9 and J is TRBJ1-1; 8 bases agree with TRBD1. The CDR3 totals 16 residues. CDR1 is SGDLS and CDR2 is YYNGEE in the germline V gene. V dropped 0 bases and J dropped 8; count of bases not matched to a gene: 12. CDR3: CASSVGAGGRGAEAFF. CDR3 bases: TGTGCCAGCAGCGTAGGGGCAGGGGGCAGGGGCGCGGAAGCTTTCTTT.

This clone showed up many times. This chain links TRBV7-9 with TRBJ2-1, with D possibly matching TRBD1 (5 bases). Germline CDR1 is SEHNR and CDR2 is FQNEAQ (reference sequence). The CDR3 runs 14 residues. V dropped 5 bases and J dropped 2 bases, with 10 bases sitting between them. The CDR3 reads CASSPQGTYNEQFF. As DNA, the CDR3 is TGTGCCAGCAGCCCCCAGGGCACCTACAATGAGCAGTTCTTC.

V gene TRBV9 combines with J gene TRBJ1-6; D might be TRBD1 (5 bases). The CDR3 runs to 15 residues. CDR1 and CDR2 (germline): SGDLS, YYNGEE. Deletions cut 0 bases from V and 9 bases from J, with 13 bases between. CDR3 in DNA: TGTGCCAGCAGCGTAGAAGGTAGGGGAGGTTCACCCCTCCACTTT. This codes for CASSVEGRGGSPLHF.

V gene TRBV9 combines with J gene TRBJ2-7, with 15 bases fitting TRBD2. This CDR3 region has 17 residues. Germline CDR1 is SGDLS and CDR2 is YYNGEE. The J segment lost 1 base and the V segment lost 4 bases, leaving 6 bases of the junction unmatched. The CDR3 DNA follows: TGTGCCAGCAGCCCAGGGACTAGCGGGGGGCTATCCTACGAGCAGTACTTC. Protein: CASSPGTSGGLSYEQYF.

V is TRBV7-2 and J is TRBJ1-3; D not certain. The V end was cut by 2 bases, the J end by 1 base, with 6 bases between. Germline CDR1 SGHTA, CDR2 FQGNSA. This CDR3 region has 14 residues. The CDR3 spells CASSLPLSGNTIYF. The CDR3 DNA follows: TGTGCCAGCAGCTTACCCTTATCTGGAAACACCATATATTTT.

CDR3 in amino acids: CAWSGTGTSYEQYF. The CDR3 DNA follows: TGTGCCTGGAGTGGTACAGGGACCTCCTACGAGCAGTACTTC. The chain couples TRBV30 to TRBJ2-7; perhaps TRBD1 as D (6 bases). V was clipped by 1 base and J by 0 bases, with 10 bases between them. The CDR3 contains 14 residues. From germline, CDR1 is GTSNPN and CDR2 SVGIG (reference sequence).

CDR3 nucleotides: TGTGCCAGCAGAGGACAGGGCGGCTCCTACGAGCAGTACTTC. This gives the protein CASRGQGGSYEQYF. The J gene is TRBJ2-7, the V gene TRBV6-1, with 8 bases aligning to TRBD1. The germline V gene encodes CDR1 MNHNS and CDR2 SASEGT. The CDR3 is made up of 14 amino acids. J gave up 0 bases and V 6 bases, and 4 bases lay outside the gene matches.

The chain joins TRBV19 to TRBJ2-6; D unclear. The ends were cut back, 3 bases at V and 2 bases at J, with 8 bases in the middle. The CDR3 has 15 amino acids. Germline CDR1 reads LNHDA; CDR2 reads SQIVND (reference sequence). CDR3 nucleotide sequence: TGTGCCAGTAGTATCGCTGGGACTGGGGCCAACGTCCTGACTTTC. This gives the protein CASSIAGTGANVLTF.

CDR3 DNA sequence: TGTGCTAGTGGTTTGGGCACAGTACCCGCCGACACCGGGGAGCTGTTTTTT. Its translation is CASGLGTVPADTGELFF. V gene TRBV12-5 combines with J gene TRBJ2-2; D not certain. Germline V gene lookup returns CDR1 LGHNT and CDR2 FRNRAP. The CDR3 totals 17 residues. V lost 1 base and J 3 bases, leaving 15 bases between the germline ends.

The chain links TRBV30 to TRBJ1-2, with 7 bases identical to TRBD1. Per the germline V gene, CDR1 is GTSNPN and CDR2 is SVGIG (reference sequence). This CDR3 region has 14 residues. Losses at the gene ends were 3 bases for V and 7 bases for J; bases not matched to a gene: 11. In DNA form, the CDR3 reads TGTGCCTGGAGGAGTAGGGGGCCTAACGGTGGCTACACCTTC. Its translation is CAWRSRGPNGGYTF.

This chain connects TRBV28 to TRBJ1-1; 7 nucleotides line up with TRBD1. Trimming cost V 2 bases and J 0 bases; bases outside gene matches: 3. Germline CDR1 and CDR2: MDHEN and SYDVKM. The CDR3 length is 15 residues. CDR3 in amino acids: CASSLRTGMNTEAFF. The CDR3 bases are TGTGCCAGCAGTTTAAGGACAGGTATGAACACTGAAGCTTTCTTT.

The V call is TRBV29-1, the J call TRBJ2-1; D not certain. The V end lost 2 bases, the J end lost 15 bases, and 11 bases lay between the germline ends. The CDR3 is 10 residues long. Germline CDR1 and CDR2: SQVTM and ANQGSEA. CDR3 nucleotide sequence: TGCAGCGTTGAATCGTCCGAAAGGTTCTTC. Its translation: CSVESSERFF.

The chain combines TRBV19 with TRBJ1-3; D is undetermined. CDR1 is LNHDA and CDR2 is SQIVND in the germline V gene (reference sequence). The V end lost 2 bases, the J end lost 3 bases, and 8 bases lay between the germline ends. The CDR3 has 14 residues. This CDR3 reads CASSIREGGNTIYF. CDR3 in DNA: TGTGCCAGTAGTATAAGGGAAGGTGGAAACACCATATATTTT.

This clone was seen a single time. The V gene is TRBV6-4, the J gene TRBJ1-5; a possible D gene is TRBD1 (6 bases). The CDR3 sequence is 14 residues long. The germline V gene has CDR1 MRHNA and CDR2 SNTAGT. The V end was cut by 3 bases, the J end by 5 bases, with 11 bases between. CDR3 sequence (DNA): TGTGCCAGCAGTGAGGAACAGGGTTATCAGCCCCAGCATTTT. This translates into CASSEEQGYQPQHF.

A single count supports this clone. The chain recombines TRBV5-4 with TRBJ2-3; D may be TRBD1 (6 bases). V lost 0 bases, J lost 1 base, and 12 bases lay in between. Germline CDR1 SGHNT, CDR2 YYREEE (reference sequence). The CDR3 is 16 amino acids. CDR3 sequence reads: CASSLGGLLGTDTQYF. In nucleotides, the CDR3 is TGTGCCAGCAGCTTGGGGGGGCTCCTCGGCACAGATACGCAGTATTTT.

The chain employs TRBV6-6 and TRBJ1-5; D is perhaps TRBD1 (6 bases). This CDR3 is built from 15 residues. The V gene lost 5 bases and the J gene lost 5 bases, with 16 bases spanning the gap. The germline V gene has CDR1 MNHNY and CDR2 SVGAGI (reference sequence). The CDR3: CASSKQVGGDQPQHF. The CDR3 DNA follows: TGTGCCAGCAGTAAACAGGTAGGGGGTGATCAGCCCCAGCATTTT.

This chain connects TRBV19 to TRBJ1-5; 7 nucleotides agree with TRBD1. The junction had 4 bases not matched to a gene; V was cut back by 5 bases and J by 6 bases. CDR1 and CDR2 (germline): LNHDA, SQIVND (reference sequence). There are 13 residues in the CDR3. The CDR3 region has the DNA TGTGCCAGTAGTGGGACAGTAGCTCAGCCCCAGCATTTT. Protein: CASSGTVAQPQHF.

This chain connects TRBV4-2 to TRBJ2-1; D perhaps matches TRBD1 (6 bases). The germline V gene has CDR1 LGHNA and CDR2 YNFKEQ. The CDR3 is 16 residues long. Trimming left V 4 bases short and J 5 bases short, with 18 bases between. The CDR3, as DNA: TGTGCCAGCAGCCCCGCGGACAGCGACCCTCACAATGAGCAGTTCTTC. As protein: CASSPADSDPHNEQFF.